Listed here are 20 T cell receptor beta chains from one sample, sequenced in a study of OX40 agonist ivuxolimab in advanced cancers. TCRdb's copy holds only in-frame clones and misses some; the assay was immunoSEQ multiplex PCR. Of 45,000 to 50,000 clones in the sample, about nine tenths are singletons; the top ten hold about 7%. The sequences come from CD4+ or CD8+ T cells sorted from blood, collected in a trial of the OX40 agonist ivuxolimab. Source of these receptors: an adult with an advanced solid tumor such as melanoma, head and neck, liver or kidney cancer.

The J gene is TRBJ2-2, the V gene TRBV29-1, with D tentatively TRBD2 (6 bases). Per germline, CDR1 SQVTM and CDR2 ANQGSEA. This CDR3 has 12 residues. Trimming left V 5 bases short and J 5 bases short, with 9 bases between. CDR3 residues: CSVPGTTGELFF. The CDR3 coding sequence is TGCAGCGTTCCAGGGACTACCGGGGAGCTGTTTTTT.

This rearrangement joins TRBV19 to TRBJ2-1; 8 bases line up with TRBD1. This CDR3 has 14 residues. CDR1 is LNHDA, CDR2 SQIVND, per germline (reference sequence). V gave up 7 bases and J gave up 3 bases; unmatched junction bases: 5. Here the CDR3 reads CASTQGAVYNEQFF. CDR3 nucleotides: TGTGCCAGTACCCAGGGGGCGGTCTACAATGAGCAGTTCTTC. Combining the CDR3 with reference TRBV19 and TRBJ2-1 gives the whole variable domain DGGITQSPKYLFRKEGQNVTLSCEQNLNHDAMYWYRQDPGQGLRLIYYSQIVNDFQKGDIAEGYSVSREKKESFPLTVTSAQKNPTAFYLCASTQGAVYNEQFFGPGTRLTVL.

This clone was picked up one time. The chain recombines TRBV6-1 with TRBJ2-7, with 9 bases identical to TRBD1. After removal of 6 bases from V and 2 bases from J, the junction contained 2 bases not matched to a gene. CDR3 length equals 13 residues. Germline V gene data show CDR1 as MNHNS and CDR2 as SASEGT. The CDR3 nucleotides are TGTGCCAGCAGGACAGGGGGTCCCTACGAGCAGTACTTC. This codes for CASRTGGPYEQYF.

This clone showed up just a few times. The same CDR3 arises from other DNA sequences in this sample as well. V gene TRBV27 combines with J gene TRBJ1-4; D uncertain. The V end was cut by 5 bases, the J end by 5 bases, with 6 bases between. The CDR3 is made up of 12 amino acids. Germline V gene data show CDR1 as MNHEY and CDR2 as SMNVEV (reference sequence). The CDR3 protein is CASSHPNEKLFF. The CDR3, as DNA: TGTGCCAGCAGTCACCCAAATGAAAAACTGTTTTTT.

This sequence joins TRBV4-1 and TRBJ2-5, with D unclear. Germline assignment: CDR1 MGHRA and CDR2 YSYEKL. This CDR3 has 15 residues. V was trimmed by 4 bases and J by 1 base, leaving 13 bases between them. The chain's CDR3 is CASSLGGRFQETQYF. CDR3 nucleotide sequence: TGCGCCAGCAGCCTCGGTGGACGATTCCAAGAGACCCAGTACTTC.

The chain carries TRBV5-1 and TRBJ1-4; 8 nucleotides agree with TRBD1. Germline-derived CDR1 and CDR2 are SGHRS and YFSETQ. Trimming removed 2 bases from V and 5 bases from J; junction bases left unmatched: 11. The CDR3 sequence is 17 residues long. CDR3 region: CASSLYTGGAENEKLFF. The CDR3 nucleotides read TGCGCCAGCAGCTTATATACAGGGGGGGCTGAGAATGAAAAACTGTTTTTT.

The chain recombines TRBV29-1 with TRBJ2-3; 13 positions agree with TRBD2. This CDR3 contains 16 residues. Trimming removed 3 bases from V and 6 bases from J; junction bases left unmatched: 9. Germline CDR1 reads SQVTM; CDR2 reads ANQGSEA. The CDR3 DNA follows: TGCAGCGTTGACGCCCGGACTAGCGGGGGCCCGGATACGCAGTATTTT. Translated, it gives CSVDARTSGGPDTQYF.

Only one count was recorded for this clone. This chain connects TRBV2 to TRBJ1-1; D is unclear. CDR3 length: 15 amino acids. The germline V gene has CDR1 SNHLY and CDR2 FYNNEI. Deletions cut 2 bases from V and 1 base from J, with 11 bases between. The CDR3 spells CASSESVLPNTEAFF. The CDR3 bases are TGTGCCAGCAGTGAATCCGTCTTACCGAACACTGAAGCTTTCTTT.

This clone was found a few times. The V call is TRBV29-1, the J call TRBJ1-1, with a weak D call TRBD1 (5 bases). V lost 4 bases to trimming and J lost 6 bases, with 15 bases between them. The CDR3 is made up of 13 amino acids. Per germline, CDR1 SQVTM and CDR2 ANQGSEA. The CDR3 DNA reads TGCAGCGTTGTAGGGGATTGGGCCCCTGAAGCTTTCTTT. It specifies CSVVGDWAPEAFF.

The chain employs TRBV10-3 and TRBJ2-1, with a weak D call TRBD2 (6 bases). Germline V gene data show CDR1 as ENHRY and CDR2 as SYGVKD. Between the trimmed V and J ends, which lost 2 bases and 3 bases, there was a span of 14 bases. The CDR3 consists of 16 residues. CDR3 nucleotide sequence: TGTGCCATCAGTGAGGGCGGGACCCCTAACTACAATGAGCAGTTCTTC. Residues: CAISEGGTPNYNEQFF.

This chain uses TRBV7-6 with TRBJ2-1; 10 bases are a match to TRBD1. This CDR3 comprises 18 residues. Trimming took 5 bases from V and 0 from J; bases not matched to a gene: 10. From germline, CDR1 is SGHVS and CDR2 FNYEAQ. CDR3 nucleotide sequence: TGTGCCAGCAGCCTACCCGGGACAGGGGCTTTCTCCTACAATGAGCAGTTCTTC. Protein: CASSLPGTGAFSYNEQFF.

The gene calls are TRBV13 and TRBJ1-5; D unclear. CDR1 PRHDT and CDR2 FYEKMQ come from the germline V gene (reference sequence). V lost 3 bases and J lost 4, with 13 bases in between. CDR3 length: 15 residues. Written as DNA, the CDR3 is TGTGCCAGCAGCTTCAGCGGAGGTGGAAATCAGCCCCAGCATTTT. Protein product: CASSFSGGGNQPQHF.

In this sample, this clone turned up once. The rearrangement joins TRBV19 to TRBJ2-1, with 8 bases aligning to TRBD2. The germline gives CDR1 LNHDA, CDR2 SQIVND (reference sequence). Losses at the gene ends were 3 bases for V and 2 bases for J; bases not matched to a gene: 0. The CDR3 is 14 amino acids. The CDR3 reads CASSIGGAYNEQFF. CDR3 DNA sequence: TGTGCCAGTAGTATCGGGGGGGCCTACAATGAGCAGTTCTTC.

This chain uses TRBV11-1 with TRBJ1-4; TRBD1 matches at 11 bases. Germline CDR1 is SGHAT and CDR2 is FQDESV (reference sequence). V dropped 4 bases and J dropped 8; count of bases not matched to a gene: 6. The CDR3 is 15 residues long. CDR3 nucleotide sequence: TGTGCCAGCAGCTCCGGACAGGGGGCACGAGAAAAACTGTTTTTT. This encodes CASSSGQGAREKLFF.

The V call is TRBV6-1, the J call TRBJ1-1, with unresolved D. With 2 bases removed from V and 3 bases from J, the gap between germline ends came to 7 bases. This CDR3 region has 13 residues. Germline V gene sequence: CDR1 MNHNS, CDR2 SASEGT. The DNA for the CDR3 is TGTGCCAGCAGTGAATCTGGTTACACTGAAGCTTTCTTT. Translated: CASSESGYTEAFF.

The chain is built from TRBV4-1 and TRBJ1-5; TRBD1 agrees at 7 bases. The germline CDR1 and CDR2 sequences are MGHRA and YSYEKL. The CDR3 has 14 amino acids. The junction had 6 bases not matched to a gene; V was cut back by 0 bases and J by 10 bases. CDR3 amino acids: CASSQDPRDSPQHF. The CDR3 coding sequence is TGCGCCAGCAGCCAAGACCCCCGGGACAGCCCCCAGCATTTT.

The chain is built from TRBV27 and TRBJ1-6; D uncertain. CDR1 is MNHEY and CDR2 is SMNVEV in the germline V gene (reference sequence). Trimming pared 2 bases from V and 7 bases from J, leaving 15 bases between. CDR3 size: 16 residues. CDR3 sequence reads: CASSLERKRVNSPLHF. CDR3 coding DNA: TGTGCCAGCAGTTTAGAACGCAAGCGCGTCAATTCACCCCTCCACTTT.

The gene calls are TRBV4-2 and TRBJ2-3; D is undetermined. The CDR3 spans 13 residues. The germline V and J ends were trimmed by 1 base and 3 bases, with 5 bases remaining between them. Germline-derived CDR1 and CDR2 are LGHNA and YNFKEQ. The CDR3 here is CASSQVKTDTQYF. The CDR3 DNA is TGTGCCAGCAGCCAAGTGAAGACAGATACGCAGTATTTT.

This clone was counted between two and nine times. V and J are TRBV30 and TRBJ1-2, with TRBD1 matching over 8 bases. After removal of 3 bases from V and 3 bases from J, the junction contained 3 bases not matched to a gene. Germline V lookup: CDR1 GTSNPN, CDR2 SVGIG (reference sequence). There are 13 residues in the CDR3. CDR3 sequence (DNA): TGTGCCTGGAGCGAGACAGGGGACTATGGCTACACCTTC. Protein product: CAWSETGDYGYTF.

The V and J genes are TRBV19 and TRBJ2-1, with 10 bases matching TRBD2. The CDR3 length is 16 residues. CDR1 and CDR2 (germline): LNHDA, SQIVND (reference sequence). V was pared by 1 base and J by 7 bases, with 7 bases of the junction left unmatched. For the CDR3, the DNA is TGTGCCAGTAGTATAGTCCCTAGCGGGGGCCCTAATGAGCAGTTCTTC. Protein sequence: CASSIVPSGGPNEQFF.